This TCR beta chain was observed in a study of response to subunit inactivated influenza vaccine (dated by TCRdb to the late 2010s). In the study overall: The study used deep quantitative T cell receptor repertoire profiling to track responses to a trivalent subunit inactivated influenza vaccine. On the study overall, not on this receptor specifically: According to the authors, only a limited number of new T cells may be recruited by each seasonal influenza vaccination.

Libraries came from RT-PCR. Sequenced on an Illumina HiSeq 2500. TCRdb reworked the public reads: Q25 trimming with fastp, MiXCR clone assembly, productive beta chains retained. Records with the same CDR3 protein are collapsed into one entry carrying the most frequent genes and DNA. Across this sample there are around 520,000 distinct CDR3 sequences, with over 9.5% seen only once. The top ten hold approximately 10% of the sample. This clonotype was recorded many times. The target of this receptor is not known. No per-base quality is available; no much larger clone lies one base away. Via the germline V gene (reference sequence), CDR1 is LNHNV and CDR2 YYDKDF. Including the terminal cysteine and phenylalanine, the CDR3 comprises 16 residues. The read is trimmed to its CDR3 DNA, 48 bases read in frame from base 1. V lost 0 bases and J lost 0 bases; the stretch between them is 9 bases long.

Here the chain combines TRBV15 and TRBJ1-3, with no D gene named confidently. This sample comprised PBMCs from blood, obtained on the day of vaccination. The TCR comes from a man over 45 who received an inactivated influenza vaccine. Donor details come from another sample of the same person, matched by shared clones. The nucleotide sequence reads TGTGCCACCAGCAGAGATATAACAAGCTCTGGAAACACCATATATTTT. This gives the protein CATSRDITSSGNTIYF.